This T cell receptor beta chain was recorded in a study of Ad26.COV2.S vaccination and SARS-CoV-2 variants. Regarding the study as a whole: Responses of spike-specific T cells (both CD8+ and CD4+) reportedly showed substantial breadth after vaccination.

The repertoire was sequenced with immunoSEQ multiplex PCR; TCRdb's copy has only in-frame clones and lacks some. The sample has under 150,000 clones, just over 85% seen once; the top ten hold 4% to 6%. Deletions cut 2 bases from V and 2 bases from J, with 13 bases between. This CDR3 has 15 amino acids. The germline gives CDR1 SGHRS, CDR2 YFSETQ. This clone was observed many times. Its specificity is unknown. The chain employs TRBV5-1 and TRBJ1-1; D not certain. The sample here was peripheral blood, taken after recovery from COVID-19. This clonotype was sampled from a human donor who had recovered from COVID-19. CDR3 sequence reads: CASSFEVSGNTEAFF. DNA for the CDR3: TGCGCCAGCAGCTTTGAGGTCTCAGGTAACACTGAAGCTTTCTTT.